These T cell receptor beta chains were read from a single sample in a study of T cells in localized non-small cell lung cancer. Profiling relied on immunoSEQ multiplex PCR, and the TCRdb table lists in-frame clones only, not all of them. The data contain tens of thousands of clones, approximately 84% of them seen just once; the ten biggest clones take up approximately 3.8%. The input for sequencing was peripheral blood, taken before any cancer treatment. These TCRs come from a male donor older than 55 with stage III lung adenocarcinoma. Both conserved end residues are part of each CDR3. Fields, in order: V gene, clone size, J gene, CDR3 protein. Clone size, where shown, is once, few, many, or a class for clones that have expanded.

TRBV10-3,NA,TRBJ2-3,CAIGDRTTDTQYF
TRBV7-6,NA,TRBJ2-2,CASSLATLTGELFF
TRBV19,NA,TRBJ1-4,CASSRYLRATNEKLFF
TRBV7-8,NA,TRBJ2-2,CASSYRQITNTGELFF
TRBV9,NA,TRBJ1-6,CASSQQGTDGSPLHF
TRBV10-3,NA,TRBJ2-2,CAINKQGTGELFF
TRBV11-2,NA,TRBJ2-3,CASSSRGNTDTQYF
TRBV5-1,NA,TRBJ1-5,CASSLGGGNQPQHF
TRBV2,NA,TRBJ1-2,CASSLKRQGANYGYTF
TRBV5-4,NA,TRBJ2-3,CASSLKSGGFITDTQYF
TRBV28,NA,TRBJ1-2,CASRRPPRYYTF
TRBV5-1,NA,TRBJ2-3,CASRLGVVSTGVPDTQYF
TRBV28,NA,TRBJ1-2,CASSLGGDGSYTF
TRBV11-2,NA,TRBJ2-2,CASSLDLGTGELFF
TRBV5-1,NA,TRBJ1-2,CASSQDGRLLGYTF
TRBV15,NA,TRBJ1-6,CATSTSPAARTLHF
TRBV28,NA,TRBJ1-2,CASSPQTGQGYTF
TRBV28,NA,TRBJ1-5,CASSPARWRLGNQPQHF
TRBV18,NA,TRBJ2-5,CASSPDTVSTKRFGQETQYF
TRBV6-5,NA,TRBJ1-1,CASRGQGYTEAFF
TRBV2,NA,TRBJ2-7,CAEGGGYEQYF
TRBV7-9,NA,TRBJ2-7,CASRPSGGAYEQYF
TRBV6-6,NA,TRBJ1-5,CASKRQGQGDQPQHF
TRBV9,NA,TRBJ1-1,CASSVAPNTEAFF
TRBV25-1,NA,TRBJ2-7,CASSDHREGSYEQYF
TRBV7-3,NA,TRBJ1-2,CASSPNREGYGYTF
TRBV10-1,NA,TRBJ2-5,CASSELGLARETQYF
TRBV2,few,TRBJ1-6,CASSLGRPGSLHF
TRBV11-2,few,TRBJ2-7,CASSSSGGARGEQYF
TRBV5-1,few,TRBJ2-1,CASSFISGSDNEQFF
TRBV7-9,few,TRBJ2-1,CASSDRGHIDNEQFF
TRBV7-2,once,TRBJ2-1,CASSLGLAGYNEQFF